This T cell receptor beta chain was captured in a study of a mutant IDH1 vaccine in newly diagnosed glioma. Turning to the study itself: Following radiotherapy alone, or alongside temozolomide cycles, vaccination was started after an interval of 4-6 weeks.

Time point specified: week 11, during vaccination. Topical imiquimod accompanied each vaccine dose, which consisted of 300 ug of mutant IDH1 20-mer peptide. New WHO grade 3 or 4 astrocytomas that were IDH1-mutant and ATRX-lost occurred in the donors. Some clones are missing from TCRdb's copy, which holds only in-frame ones; the method was immunoSEQ multiplex PCR. The table includes about 61,000 clones, over 70% detected once. Per the germline V gene, CDR1 is SNHLY and CDR2 is FYNNEI. The ends lost 1 base at V and 2 bases at J; junction bases unmatched: 2. There are 15 residues in the CDR3. To note about this clone: Its antigen is currently unknown.

V gene TRBV2 combines with J gene TRBJ2-7; the match to TRBD2 covers 10 bases. The clonotype originates from a man aged 50 or older with glioma. The material was PBMCs, obtained from a glioma patient whose treatment included an IDH1 peptide vaccine. The CDR3 sequence is CASSEELAGAYEQYF. CDR3 sequence (DNA): TGTGCCAGCAGTGAAGAGCTAGCGGGAGCCTACGAGCAGTACTTC.